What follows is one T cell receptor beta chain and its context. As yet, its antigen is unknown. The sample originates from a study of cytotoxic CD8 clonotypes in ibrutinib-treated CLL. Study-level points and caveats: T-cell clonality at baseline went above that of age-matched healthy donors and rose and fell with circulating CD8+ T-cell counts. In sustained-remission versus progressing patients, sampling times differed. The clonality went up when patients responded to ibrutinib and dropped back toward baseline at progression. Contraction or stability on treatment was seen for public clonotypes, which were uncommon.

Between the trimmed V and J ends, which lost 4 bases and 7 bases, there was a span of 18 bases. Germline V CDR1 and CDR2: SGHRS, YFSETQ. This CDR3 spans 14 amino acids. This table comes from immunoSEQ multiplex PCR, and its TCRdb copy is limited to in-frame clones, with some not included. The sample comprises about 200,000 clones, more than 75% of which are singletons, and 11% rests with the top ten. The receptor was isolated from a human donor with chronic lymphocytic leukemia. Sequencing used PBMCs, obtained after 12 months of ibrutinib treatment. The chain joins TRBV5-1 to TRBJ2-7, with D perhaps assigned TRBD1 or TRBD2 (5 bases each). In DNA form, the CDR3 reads TGCGCCAGCAGCCTGGAGGCCAGGGCTGGGGAGCAGTACTTC. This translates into CASSLEARAGEQYF.